The rows below give T cell receptor beta chains drawn from one sample of a study of CD8 T cells in Susac syndrome. MiXCR was run by TCRdb on the immunoSEQ multiplex PCR reads, yielding one entry per CDR3 protein. The sample records 230,000 or so distinct CDR3 sequences, around 96% being singletons. Sequenced: CD4+ T cells from PBMCs. These receptors came from a human donor with multiple sclerosis. The CDR3 runs from the conserved cysteine through the conserved F or W. Fields, in order: CDR3 DNA, CDR3 protein, J gene, D gene, V gene. D genes are given only for firm matches.

TGTGCCAGCAGCCAAGTAAACACTCAGCCCCAGCATTTT | CASSQVNTQPQHF | TRBJ1-5 | NA | TRBV3-1
TGTGCCTGGAGTGTAGGAGCGGGAGCCTACAATGAGCAGTTCTTC | CAWSVGAGAYNEQFF | TRBJ2-1 | TRBD2 | TRBV30
TGCAGTGCTACCCCTCGGACAGGAAACACCATATATTTT | CSATPRTGNTIYF | TRBJ1-3 | NA | TRBV20-1
TGTGCCAGCAGACCTCCCCTCCACTTT | CASRPPLHF | TRBJ1-6 | NA | TRBV6-1
TGCAGTGCTAGAGATTCCGGGCATAATAAGTCCCTCCACTTT | CSARDSGHNKSLHF | TRBJ1-6 | NA | TRBV20-1
TGTGCCAGCACCCGGACTAGCCGCACAGATACGCAGTATTTT | CASTRTSRTDTQYF | TRBJ2-3 | TRBD2 | TRBV3-1
TGTGCCAGCAGTGTCCGGAACGGGGACGAGCAGTACTTC | CASSVRNGDEQYF | TRBJ2-7 | NA | TRBV27
TGTGCCAGCATCGCCGGGCCCCAGCATTTT | CASIAGPQHF | TRBJ1-5 | NA | TRBV27
TGCAGTGCTAGCCGACGCGGGGATTCACCCCTCCACTTT | CSASRRGDSPLHF | TRBJ1-6 | NA | TRBV20-1
TGTGCCAGCAGTTCCAGGGACGGCTCCTACGAGCAGTACTTC | CASSSRDGSYEQYF | TRBJ2-7 | NA | TRBV6-5
TGTGCCAGCAGCCGAAGACAGGGGAACACCATATATTTT | CASSRRQGNTIYF | TRBJ1-3 | TRBD1 | TRBV3-1